The rows below give T cell receptor beta chains drawn from one sample of a study of cytomegalovirus exposure and HLA in healthy donors. Assay: immunoSEQ multiplex PCR; the TCRdb copy retains only in-frame clones and omits some. The data show over 150,000 clones, with roughly 71% seen just once and roughly 7% held by the top ten. Input material: PBMCs. Every receptor here comes from a male donor in good health and CMV-seropositive. The conserved cysteine and the conserved F or W are not part of the CDR3 here. Fields, in order: V gene, J gene, clone size, D gene, CDR3 protein. D genes are given only for firm matches. Clone size is stated in some rows and not others, as once, few, many or a class when expanded.

TRBV29-1,TRBJ2-3,-,-,SVEDLLAGSTDTQY
TRBV30,TRBJ1-2,-,-,AWGRGGYGYT
TRBV4-3,TRBJ2-4,-,TRBD2,ASSQDHAGGAAKNIQY
TRBV5-6,TRBJ2-1,-,-,ASSLRGGAIEQF
TRBV7-9,TRBJ1-1,few,-,ASSYSLSTEAF
TRBV7-9,TRBJ2-7,-,-,SSSPTRVEQY
TRBV27,TRBJ1-2,-,-,ASSPGRASYGYT
TRBV7-9,TRBJ2-3,-,TRBD2,ASSTMTSGNTDTQY
TRBV6-6,TRBJ1-5,-,TRBD1,ASSPGTVASNQPQH
TRBV7-9,TRBJ1-2,-,TRBD1,ASSLSAQGYGYT
TRBV11-3,TRBJ2-2,-,-,ASSLHVAGNTGELF
TRBV28,TRBJ2-3,-,TRBD1,ASSLGQGPRTDTQY
TRBV4-1,TRBJ2-3,-,-,ASRQGRDIPADTQY
TRBV29-1,TRBJ2-5,-,TRBD2,SVWTSGAQETQY
TRBV5-6,TRBJ2-5,-,TRBD2,ASSERGGQETQY
TRBV6-1,TRBJ2-1,few,-,ASSETVLSYNEQF
TRBV18,TRBJ1-2,-,-,ASSPPTPGDGYT
TRBV5-1,TRBJ2-3,-,-,ASSLEAGYSTDTQY
TRBV4-3,TRBJ1-2,-,TRBD1,ASSQDRTGRGYT
TRBV2,TRBJ1-3,-,-,ASAGFPGNTIY
TRBV14,TRBJ2-2,-,-,ASSPPGLNTGELF
TRBV9,TRBJ2-3,-,-,ASSVVGGPTDTQY
TRBV6-6,TRBJ1-1,few,-,ASKGDLNTEAF
TRBV4-1,TRBJ1-2,-,-,ASSHPRGGRTNYGYT
TRBV11-3,TRBJ2-1,-,TRBD2,ASSSVAPWGGNEQF
TRBV4-1,TRBJ2-3,-,TRBD2,ASSQMLAVYTDTQY
TRBV9,TRBJ2-7,-,TRBD1,ASSPGTDRSSYEQY
TRBV30,TRBJ2-7,-,TRBD1,AWGTGQASYEQY
TRBV4-3,TRBJ2-3,-,TRBD2,ASSQDLVAGGGDTQY